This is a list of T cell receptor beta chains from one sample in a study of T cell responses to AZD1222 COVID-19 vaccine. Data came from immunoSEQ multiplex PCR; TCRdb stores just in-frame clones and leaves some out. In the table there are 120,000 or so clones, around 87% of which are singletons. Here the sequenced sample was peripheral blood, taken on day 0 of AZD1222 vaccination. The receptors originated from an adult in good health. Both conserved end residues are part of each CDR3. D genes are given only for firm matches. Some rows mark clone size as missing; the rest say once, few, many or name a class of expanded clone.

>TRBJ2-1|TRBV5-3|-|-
TGTGCCAGAAGCTGGGGGCGGGGTGACAATGAGCAGTTCTTC
CARSWGRGDNEQFF
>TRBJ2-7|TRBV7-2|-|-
TGTGCCAGCAGCCTGACAATTCTGTGGGAGCAGTACTTC
CASSLTILWEQYF
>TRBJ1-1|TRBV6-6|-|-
TGTGCCAGCAGCTCCAACACTGAAGCTTTCTTT
CASSSNTEAFF
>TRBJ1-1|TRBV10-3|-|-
TGTGCCATCCGGGCAGACTTAAACACTGAAGCTTTCTTT
CAIRADLNTEAFF
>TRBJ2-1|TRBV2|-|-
TGTGCCAGCAGTGAACCCCCGACAGGAATCTACAATGAGCAGTTCTTC
CASSEPPTGIYNEQFF
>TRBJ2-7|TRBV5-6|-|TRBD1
TGTGCCAGCAGCTTCGGACAGGGAGGATACGAGCAGTACTTC
CASSFGQGGYEQYF
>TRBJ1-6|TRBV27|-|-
TGTGCCAGCAGTTTATCGGGGGGGCATCCCCTCCACTTT
CASSLSGGHPLHF
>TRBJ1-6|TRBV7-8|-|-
TGTGCCAGCAGCCGGTCTTATAATTCACCCCTCCACTTT
CASSRSYNSPLHF
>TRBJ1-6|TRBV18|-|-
TGTGCCAGCTCACCTGGACTGACTAGTTCACCCCTCCACTTT
CASSPGLTSSPLHF
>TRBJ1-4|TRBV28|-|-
TGTGCCAGCAGTTTAAGACTGGAAAAACTGTTTTTT
CASSLRLEKLFF
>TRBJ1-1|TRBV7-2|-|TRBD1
TGTGCCGTAGGGGACAGGAGCAACACTGAAGCTTTCTTT
CAVGDRSNTEAFF
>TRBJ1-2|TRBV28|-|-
TGTGCCAGCAGTGTACAGGGTCGCTATGGCTACACCTTC
CASSVQGRYGYTF
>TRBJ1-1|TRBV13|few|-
TGTGCCAGCAGCTTACGGGCAGGGGCCAGGATCCCTGAAGCTTTCTTT
CASSLRAGARIPEAFF
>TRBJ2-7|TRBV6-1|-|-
TGTGCCAGCAGTGAAGCTATGTGGGCTAACGAGCAGTACTTC
CASSEAMWANEQYF
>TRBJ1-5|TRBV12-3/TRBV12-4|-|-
TGTGCCAGCAGTTCGGGAGGGGGGCCCCAGCATTTT
CASSSGGGPQHF
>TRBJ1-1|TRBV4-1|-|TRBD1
TGCGCCAGCAGCCCAAGGACAGGGACCCCCACTGAAGCTTTCTTT
CASSPRTGTPTEAFF
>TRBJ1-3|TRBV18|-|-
TGTGCCAGCTCACCAGCGGAAATCTCTGGAAACACCATATATTTT
CASSPAEISGNTIYF
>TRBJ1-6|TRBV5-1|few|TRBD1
TGCGCCAGCACCTTGGAGGGACAGGATAATTCACCCCTCCACTTT
CASTLEGQDNSPLHF
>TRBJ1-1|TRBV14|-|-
TGTGCCAGCAGCCTGCGGGGAGGGATGAACACTGAAGCTTTCTTT
CASSLRGGMNTEAFF
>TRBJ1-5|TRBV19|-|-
TGTGCCAGTAGCAGGAGGACTGCGGCCAAACAGCCCCAGCATTTT
CASSRRTAAKQPQHF
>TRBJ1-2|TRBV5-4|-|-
TGTGCCAGCAGCTTGGAGACAGCCAAGGGGGGCTACACCTTC
CASSLETAKGGYTF
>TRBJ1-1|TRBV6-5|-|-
TGTGCCAGCAAAGCCCCAGAAAACACTGAAGCTTTCTTT
CASKAPENTEAFF
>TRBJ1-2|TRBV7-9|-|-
TGTGCCAGCACTGAAGCTAACTATGGCTACACCTTC
CASTEANYGYTF
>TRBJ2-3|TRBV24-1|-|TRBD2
TGTGCCACCAGTGATTCGGGACTAGCGGGGGGGACAGATACGCAGTATTTT
CATSDSGLAGGTDTQYF
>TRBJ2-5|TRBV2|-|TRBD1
TGTGCCAGCAGGACAGGGGGCACGGAGACCCAGTACTTC
CASRTGGTETQYF
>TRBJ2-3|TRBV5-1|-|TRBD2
TGCGCCAGCAGCGTCACTAGCGGGAGCACAGATACGCAGTATTTT
CASSVTSGSTDTQYF
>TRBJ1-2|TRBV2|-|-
TGTGCCAGCAGTGAGGGGGGAGTCGCAGGGTTCTATGGCTACACCTTC
CASSEGGVAGFYGYTF
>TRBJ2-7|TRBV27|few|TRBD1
TGTGCCAGTAAACGTTTACCTGACAGGGGGCTAGAGCAGTACTTC
CASKRLPDRGLEQYF
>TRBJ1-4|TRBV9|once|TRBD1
TGTGCCAGCAGCGTAATCCGGGACAGGGTTGAAAAACTGTTTTTT
CASSVIRDRVEKLFF
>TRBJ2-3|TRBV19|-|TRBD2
TGTGCCAGTAGTCCCGGACTAGCGGGGTCAGATACGCAGTATTTT
CASSPGLAGSDTQYF
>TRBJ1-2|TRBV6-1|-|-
TGTGCCAGCAGTGCAACAGGGATTTTGACCGATGGCTACACCTTC
CASSATGILTDGYTF
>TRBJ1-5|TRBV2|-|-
TGTGCCAGCAGCGGGACCGGAGGCAATCAGCCCCAGCATTTT
CASSGTGGNQPQHF
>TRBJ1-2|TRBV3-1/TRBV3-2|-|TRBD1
TGTGCCAGCAGCCAAGATTTCGCAGGGGGCTATGGCTACACCTTC
CASSQDFAGGYGYTF
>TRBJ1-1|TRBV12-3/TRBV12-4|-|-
TGTGCCAGCTCCCCGTCGGGGAACACTGAAGCTTTCTTT
CASSPSGNTEAFF
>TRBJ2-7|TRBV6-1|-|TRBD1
TGTGCCAGCAGTGACCCCGGGACAGGGTCCTACGAGCAGTACTTC
CASSDPGTGSYEQYF
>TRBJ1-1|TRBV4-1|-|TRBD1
TGCGCCAGCAGCCAAAGGGACAGAGGGGTTGAAGCTTTCTTT
CASSQRDRGVEAFF
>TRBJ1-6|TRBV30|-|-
TGTGCCTGGAGTATGGGAGGTCACTCACCCCTCCACTTT
CAWSMGGHSPLHF
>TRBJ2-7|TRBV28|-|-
TGTGCCAGCAGTTCCCCTCTCGAGCAGTACTTC
CASSSPLEQYF
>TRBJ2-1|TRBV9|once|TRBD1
TGTGCCAGCAGCCCGGAGAAACAGGGGGCGGGTGAAGGTAACGGGAATGAGCAGTTCTTC
CASSPEKQGAGEGNGNEQFF
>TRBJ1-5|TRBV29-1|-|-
TGCAGCGTTGGTTCCGGGGCTGGCCAGCCCCAGCATTTT
CSVGSGAGQPQHF
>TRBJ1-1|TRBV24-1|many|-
TGTGCCACCAGTGATTTCTCGGGAGCTGAAGCTTTCTTT
CATSDFSGAEAFF
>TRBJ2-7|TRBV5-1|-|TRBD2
TGCGCCAGCAGCTCGGGACTAGCTACCTACGAGCAGTACTTC
CASSSGLATYEQYF
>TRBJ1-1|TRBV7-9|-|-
TGTGCCAGCAGCAGAGGGCAGAACACTGAAGCTTTCTTT
CASSRGQNTEAFF
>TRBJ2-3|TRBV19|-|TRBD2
TGTGCCAGTAGTTTCCGACTAGCGGGGGGGCAAGATACGCAGTATTTT
CASSFRLAGGQDTQYF
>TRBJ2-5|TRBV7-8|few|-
TGTGCCAGCAGCTTAGCGCGTGGCGGGTTGCGGGAGACCCAGTACTTC
CASSLARGGLRETQYF
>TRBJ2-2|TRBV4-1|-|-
TGCGCCAGCAGCCGGTCGTCCAGGGGAGAGAACACCGGGGAGCTGTTTTTT
CASSRSSRGENTGELFF
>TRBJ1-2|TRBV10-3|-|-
TGTGCCATCAGTGTGAAGGATCTCAACTATGGCTACACCTTC
CAISVKDLNYGYTF
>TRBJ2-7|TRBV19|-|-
TGTGCCAGTAGTATAGCGCCCAGGCCCAATGGGGAGCAGTACTTC
CASSIAPRPNGEQYF
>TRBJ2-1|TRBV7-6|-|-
TGTGCCAGCAGCGTCGGCGGTAACCTGTACAATGAGCAGTTCTTC
CASSVGGNLYNEQFF
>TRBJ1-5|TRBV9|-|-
TGTGCCAGCAGCGTAGGGGAAAATCAGCCCCAGCATTTT
CASSVGENQPQHF
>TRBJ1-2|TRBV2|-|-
TGTGCCAGCCGAATACAAACAGGGAATTCGGGCTACACCTTC
CASRIQTGNSGYTF
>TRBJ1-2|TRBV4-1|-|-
TGCGCCAGCAGCCAAGGGGGGACTGGACAGCGACACTATGGCTACACCTTC
CASSQGGTGQRHYGYTF
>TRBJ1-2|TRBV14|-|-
TGTGCCAGCAGCCAAGGGCGAAGTGGTGGCTACACCTTC
CASSQGRSGGYTF
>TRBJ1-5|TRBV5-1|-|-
TGCGCCAGCAGCTTGGACCCCGGGAGCAATCAGCCCCAGCATTTT
CASSLDPGSNQPQHF
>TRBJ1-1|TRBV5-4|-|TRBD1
TGTGCCAGCAGCCTCGATACAGGGGCCGAAGCTTTCTTT
CASSLDTGAEAFF